What follows are 17 T cell receptor beta chains derived from one specimen sequenced in a study of cytomegalovirus exposure and HLA in healthy donors. 13 Jbeta primers and 60 Vbeta primers were used for the PCR. TCRdb's table, derived via immunoSEQ multiplex PCR, lists solely in-frame clones and lacks some. Here the sample spans about 140,000 clones, roughly 85% being singletons. The sample comprised PBMCs. The origin of the receptors is a man aged 40-55 years in good health and CMV-seropositive.

The gene calls are TRBV28 and TRBJ1-1; 10 bases match TRBD1. Germline CDR1 and CDR2: MDHEN and SYDVKM. Trimming took 6 bases from V and 4 from J; bases not matched to a gene: 5. This CDR3 spans 14 amino acids. CDR3 sequence (DNA): TGTGCCAGCAGCTCGACAGGGGGCATCACTGAAGCTTTCTTT. This sequence encodes CASSSTGGITEAFF.

This clone has only a few counts. The chain carries TRBV7-9 and TRBJ2-7; no clear D. V dropped 2 bases and J dropped 3 bases, with 5 bases sitting between them. Germline CDR1 SEHNR, CDR2 FQNEAQ (reference sequence). The CDR3 totals 12 residues. This CDR3 is CASSLNYYEQYF. CDR3 DNA sequence: TGTGCCAGCAGCTTAAATTACTACGAGCAGTACTTC.

CDR3 nucleotide sequence: TGTGCCAGCAGCTTAGATCCGGGTTCCACTGAAGCTTTCTTT. It translates to CASSLDPGSTEAFF. The chain combines TRBV7-6 with TRBJ1-1; D not certain. In germline, CDR1 is SGHVS, CDR2 FNYEAQ. The CDR3 has 14 amino acids. The germline V and J ends were trimmed by 1 base and 4 bases, with 10 bases remaining between them.

The genes are TRBV15 and TRBJ1-5, with TRBD1 matching over 10 bases. V was clipped by 4 bases and J by 7 bases; unmatched bases: 7. This CDR3 contains 15 residues. Germline V gene data show CDR1 as LNHNV and CDR2 as YYDKDF (reference sequence). The CDR3, as DNA: TGTGCCACCAGCAACGCCCGGACAGGGGGACAGCCCCAGCATTTT. This gives the protein CATSNARTGGQPQHF.

The chain has TRBV28 and TRBJ2-5, with 8 bases that match TRBD2. CDR3 length: 14 residues. The junction had 9 bases not matched to a gene; V was cut back by 1 base and J by 11 bases. Germline V gene lookup returns CDR1 MDHEN and CDR2 SYDVKM. CDR3 region: CASSLFAFGGEQYF. CDR3 nucleotides: TGTGCCAGCAGTTTATTTGCCTTCGGGGGGGAGCAGTACTTC.

The gene calls are TRBV6-1 and TRBJ1-3; weak D call: TRBD1 (5 bases). V lost 6 bases to trimming and J lost 2 bases, with 14 bases between them. Germline assignment: CDR1 MNHNS and CDR2 SASEGT. This CDR3 is 15 amino acids long. The CDR3 is CASRALGGAGNTIYF. DNA of the CDR3: TGTGCCAGCAGAGCCTTGGGGGGAGCTGGAAACACCATATATTTT.

V usage is TRBV5-4 and J usage is TRBJ2-7, with 7 bases aligning to TRBD1. The CDR3 spans 14 residues. The germline CDR1 and CDR2 sequences are SGHNT and YYREEE (reference sequence). V was clipped by 5 bases and J by 4 bases; unmatched bases: 9. The CDR3 DNA sequence: TGTGCCAGCAGTTTATGGACAGGAGGTTACGAGCAGTACTTC. Translation: CASSLWTGGYEQYF.

This chain uses TRBV5-6 with TRBJ1-1; 10 bases map to TRBD1. The junction had 5 bases not matched to a gene; V was cut back by 0 bases and J by 3 bases. CDR1 and CDR2 from the germline V gene are SGHDT and YYEEEE. There are 16 residues in the CDR3. The CDR3, as DNA: TGTGCCAGCAGCTTGGCGGGGGGGACAGGGGACACTGAAGCTTTCTTT. This gives the protein CASSLAGGTGDTEAFF.

The rearrangement joins TRBV15 to TRBJ2-2, with a possible D match to TRBD1 (5 bases). The CDR3 is made up of 14 amino acids. CDR1 LNHNV and CDR2 YYDKDF come from the germline V gene (reference sequence). V was trimmed by 0 bases and J by 6 bases, leaving 8 bases between them. The CDR3 region is CATSRDRVAGELFF. CDR3 in DNA: TGTGCCACCAGCAGAGACAGGGTGGCCGGGGAGCTGTTTTTT.

V usage is TRBV9 and J usage is TRBJ2-4; 7 bases line up with TRBD2. The CDR3 has 16 residues. The ends lost 0 bases at V and 3 bases at J; junction bases unmatched: 6. CDR1 is SGDLS, CDR2 YYNGEE, per germline. The CDR3: CASSVGGGGGKNIQYF. The CDR3 region has the DNA TGTGCCAGCAGCGTAGGGGGGGGAGGAGGCAAAAACATTCAGTACTTC.

This clone has only one observation. The chain is built from TRBV5-6 and TRBJ2-5; D possibly corresponds to TRBD1 (6 bases). With the DNA end fitting TRBJ2-7 better, the J assignment may be wrong. This CDR3 region has 13 residues. Per the germline V gene, CDR1 is SGHDT and CDR2 is YYEEEE. Written as DNA, the CDR3 is TGTGCCAGCAGCAGGACAGTGGCCTACGAGCAGTACTTC. Its protein is CASSRTVAYEQYF.

The chain links TRBV19 to TRBJ2-7; D might be TRBD2 (6 bases). There are 15 residues in the CDR3. CDR1 LNHDA and CDR2 SQIVND come from the germline V gene (reference sequence). V lost 6 bases and J lost 2, with 17 bases in between. CDR3 loop: CASSFGTSIPYEQYF. Here the CDR3 DNA reads TGTGCCAGTAGCTTCGGAACTAGCATTCCCTACGAGCAGTACTTC. The entire variable domain, with the rest obtained from reference TRBV19 and TRBJ2-7, is as follows: DGGITQSPKYLFRKEGQNVTLSCEQNLNHDAMYWYRQDPGQGLRLIYYSQIVNDFQKGDIAEGYSVSREKKESFPLTVTSAQKNPTAFYLCASSFGTSIPYEQYFGPGTRLTVT.

The rearrangement uses TRBV5-1 and TRBJ1-1, with D maybe TRBD1 (5 bases). CDR1 and CDR2 from the germline V gene are SGHRS and YFSETQ. V lost 4 bases and J lost 3, with 13 bases in between. This CDR3 is 14 amino acids long. CDR3 sequence: CASSTGGEYTEAFF. The CDR3 DNA is TGCGCCAGCAGCACGGGGGGGGAGTACACTGAAGCTTTCTTT.

This chain uses TRBV12-5 with TRBJ2-2, with D possibly being TRBD2 (6 bases). This CDR3 is built from 15 residues. Trimming took 7 bases from V and 0 from J, leaving 12 bases between them. Germline assignment: CDR1 LGHNT and CDR2 FRNRAP. The CDR3 reads CASVWRGPNTGELFF. The CDR3 coding sequence is TGTGCTAGTGTGTGGAGGGGACCGAACACCGGGGAGCTGTTTTTT.

The chain links TRBV18 to TRBJ1-1; the D gene is possibly TRBD1 (5 bases). Germline assignment: CDR1 KGHSH and CDR2 LQKENI. CDR3 length: 16 amino acids. Deletions cut 4 bases from V and 0 bases from J, with 15 bases between. The CDR3 DNA follows: TGTGCCAGCTCACAACTGACAGTTCCGATGAACACTGAAGCTTTCTTT. This codes for CASSQLTVPMNTEAFF.

The chain recombines TRBV6-1 with TRBJ2-7; the D gene is possibly TRBD1 (6 bases). V lost 4 bases and J 6 bases, leaving 22 bases between the germline ends. Looked up from germline, CDR1 is MNHNS and CDR2 is SASEGT. The length of the CDR3 is 16 residues. Written as DNA, the CDR3 is TGTGCCAGCAGTGGCCGGGACAACCTTCTCCCTGGCGAGCAGTACTTC. This encodes CASSGRDNLLPGEQYF.

This chain uses TRBV5-1 with TRBJ2-1; 13 bases are a match to TRBD2. The CDR3 is 15 amino acids. Germline CDR1 SGHRS, CDR2 YFSETQ. With 7 bases clipped from V and 8 bases from J, the junction kept 9 bases outside the gene matches. DNA of the CDR3: TGCGCCAGCGGCAGGACTAGCGGGAGTCAGGATGAGCAGTTCTTC. The encoded protein is CASGRTSGSQDEQFF.